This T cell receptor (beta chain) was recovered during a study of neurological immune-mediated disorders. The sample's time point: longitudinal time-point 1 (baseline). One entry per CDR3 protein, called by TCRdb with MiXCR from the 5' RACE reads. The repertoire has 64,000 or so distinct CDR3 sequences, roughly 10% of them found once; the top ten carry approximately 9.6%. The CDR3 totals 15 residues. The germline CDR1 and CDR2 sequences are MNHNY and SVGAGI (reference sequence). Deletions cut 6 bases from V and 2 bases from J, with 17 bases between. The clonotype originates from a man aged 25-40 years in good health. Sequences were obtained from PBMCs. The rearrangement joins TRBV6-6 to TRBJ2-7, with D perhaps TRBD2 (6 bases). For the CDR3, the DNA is TGTGCCAGCAGGACGGGGGTCGGGGCGGCCTACGAGCAGTACTTC. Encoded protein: CASRTGVGAAYEQYF.